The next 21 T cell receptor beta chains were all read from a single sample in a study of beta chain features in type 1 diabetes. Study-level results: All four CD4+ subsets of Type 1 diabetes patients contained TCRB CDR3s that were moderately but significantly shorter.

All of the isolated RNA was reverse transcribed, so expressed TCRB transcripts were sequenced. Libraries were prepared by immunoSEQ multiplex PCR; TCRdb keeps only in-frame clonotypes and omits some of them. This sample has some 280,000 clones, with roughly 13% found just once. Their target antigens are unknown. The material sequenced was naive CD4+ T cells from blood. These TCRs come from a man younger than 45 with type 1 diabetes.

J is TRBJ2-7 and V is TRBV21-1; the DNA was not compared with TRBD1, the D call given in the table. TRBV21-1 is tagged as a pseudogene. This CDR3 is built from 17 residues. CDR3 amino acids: CASSLPPWGRYIYEQYF. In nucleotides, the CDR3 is TGTGCCAGCAGCCTACCACCCTGGGGCAGGTATATCTACGAGCAGTACTTC.

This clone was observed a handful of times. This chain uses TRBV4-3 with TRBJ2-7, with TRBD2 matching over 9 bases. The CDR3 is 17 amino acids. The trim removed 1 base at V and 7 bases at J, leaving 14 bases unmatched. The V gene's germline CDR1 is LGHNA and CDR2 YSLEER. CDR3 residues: CASSQGPAGREGEEQYF. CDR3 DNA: TGCGCCAGCAGCCAAGGGCCCGCCGGGCGGGAGGGTGAGGAGCAGTACTTC.

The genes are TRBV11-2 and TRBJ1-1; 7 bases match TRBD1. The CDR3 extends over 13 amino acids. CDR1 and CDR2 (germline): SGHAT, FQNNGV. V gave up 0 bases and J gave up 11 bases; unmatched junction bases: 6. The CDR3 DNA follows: TGTGCCAGCAGCTTAGATCGCCAGGGGGACGCTTTCTTT. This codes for CASSLDRQGDAFF.

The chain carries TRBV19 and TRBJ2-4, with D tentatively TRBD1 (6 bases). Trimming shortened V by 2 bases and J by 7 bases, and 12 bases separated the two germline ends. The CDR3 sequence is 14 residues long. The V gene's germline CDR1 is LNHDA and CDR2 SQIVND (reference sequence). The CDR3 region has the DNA TGTGCCAGTAGTATATCGGGCAGGGGCAACATTCAGTACTTC. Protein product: CASSISGRGNIQYF.

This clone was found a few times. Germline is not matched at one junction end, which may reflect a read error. The CDR3 DNA sequence: TGTGCCAGCAACCAAGACGGGACTACCGTGTTGCCCCAGCATTTT. Translating it yields CASNQDGTTVLPQHF. The V gene is TRBV4-2, the J gene TRBJ1-5, with D possibly TRBD1 on 5 matching bases. CDR3 size: 15 residues. Germline assignment: CDR1 LGHNA and CDR2 YNFKEQ.

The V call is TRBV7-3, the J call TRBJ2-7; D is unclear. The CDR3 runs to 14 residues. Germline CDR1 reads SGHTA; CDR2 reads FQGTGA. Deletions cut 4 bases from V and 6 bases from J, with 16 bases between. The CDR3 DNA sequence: TGTGCCAGCAGCTCGTACGATGTGCCAGGCGAGCAGTACTTC. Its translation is CASSSYDVPGEQYF.

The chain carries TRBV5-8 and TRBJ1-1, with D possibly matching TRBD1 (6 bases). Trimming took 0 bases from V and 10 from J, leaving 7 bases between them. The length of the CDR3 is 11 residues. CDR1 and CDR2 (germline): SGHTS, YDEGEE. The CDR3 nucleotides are TGTGCCAGCAGCTTGGAAGGGGGAGCTTTCTTT. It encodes CASSLEGGAFF.

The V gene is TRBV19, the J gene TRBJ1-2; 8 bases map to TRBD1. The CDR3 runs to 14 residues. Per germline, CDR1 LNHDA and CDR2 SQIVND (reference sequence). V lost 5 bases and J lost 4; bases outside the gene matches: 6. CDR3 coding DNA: TGTGCCAGTAGTGCTGGACAGGGACCCTATGGCTACACCTTC. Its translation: CASSAGQGPYGYTF.

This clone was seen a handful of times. The CDR3 sequence: CASGDRVGYTF. Written as DNA, the CDR3 is TGTGCCAGCGGGGACAGGGTTGGCTACACCTTC. This chain joins TRBV2 and TRBJ1-2; 9 bases map to TRBD1. The germline V gene has CDR1 SNHLY and CDR2 FYNNEI. Trimming at V came to 8 bases and at J to 7 bases, leaving 2 bases not matched to a gene. This CDR3 is built from 11 residues.

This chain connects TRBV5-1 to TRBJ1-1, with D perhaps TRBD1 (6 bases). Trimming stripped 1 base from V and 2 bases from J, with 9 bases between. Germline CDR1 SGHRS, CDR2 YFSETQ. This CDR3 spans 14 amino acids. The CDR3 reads CASSLWDTNTEAFF. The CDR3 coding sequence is TGCGCCAGCAGCTTGTGGGACACAAACACTGAAGCTTTCTTT. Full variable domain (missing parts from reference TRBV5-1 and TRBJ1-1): KAGVTQTPRYLIKTRGQQVTLSCSPISGHRSVSWYQQTPGQGLQFLFEYFSETQRNKGNFPGRFSGRQFSNSRSEMNVSTLELGDSALYLCASSLWDTNTEAFFGQGTRLTVV.

The CDR3 loop is CASSPEAKNIQYF. CDR3 sequence (DNA): TGTGCCAGCAGCCCGGAGGCCAAAAACATTCAGTACTTC. The V and J genes are TRBV7-9 and TRBJ2-4; D is uncertain. CDR3 length: 13 residues. Germline V CDR1 and CDR2: SEHNR, FQNEAQ (reference sequence). Trimming cost V 5 bases and J 1 base, with 6 bases left between them.

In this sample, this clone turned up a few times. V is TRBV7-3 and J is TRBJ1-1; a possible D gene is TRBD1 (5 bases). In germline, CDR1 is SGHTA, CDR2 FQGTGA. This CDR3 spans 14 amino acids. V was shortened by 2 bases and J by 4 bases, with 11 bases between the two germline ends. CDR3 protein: CASSLGREGTEAFF. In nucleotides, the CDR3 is TGTGCCAGCAGCTTAGGCAGGGAGGGCACTGAAGCTTTCTTT.

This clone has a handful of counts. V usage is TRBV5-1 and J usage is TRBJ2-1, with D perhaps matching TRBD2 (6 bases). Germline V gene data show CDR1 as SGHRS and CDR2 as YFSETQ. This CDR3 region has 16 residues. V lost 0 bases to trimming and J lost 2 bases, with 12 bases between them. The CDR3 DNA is TGCGCCAGCAGCTTGGTGGGTAGCGGAACCTACAATGAGCAGTTCTTC. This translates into CASSLVGSGTYNEQFF.

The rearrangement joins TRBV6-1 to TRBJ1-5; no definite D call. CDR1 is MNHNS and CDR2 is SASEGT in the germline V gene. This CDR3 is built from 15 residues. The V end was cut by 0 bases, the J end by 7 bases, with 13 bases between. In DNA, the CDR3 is TGTGCCAGCAGTGAAGCGGAACTAGGGCGGCAGCCCCAGCATTTT. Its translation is CASSEAELGRQPQHF.

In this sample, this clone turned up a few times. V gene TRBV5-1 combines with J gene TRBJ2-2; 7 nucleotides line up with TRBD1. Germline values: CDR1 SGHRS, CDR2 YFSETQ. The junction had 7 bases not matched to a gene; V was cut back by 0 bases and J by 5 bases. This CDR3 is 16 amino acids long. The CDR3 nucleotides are TGCGCCAGCAGCTTGGAAGGGGGCGTTTGGACCGGGGAGCTGTTTTTT. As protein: CASSLEGGVWTGELFF.

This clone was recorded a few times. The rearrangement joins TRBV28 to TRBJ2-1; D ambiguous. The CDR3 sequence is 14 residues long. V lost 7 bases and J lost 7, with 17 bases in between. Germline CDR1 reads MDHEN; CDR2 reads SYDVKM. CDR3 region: CASTYPSAGNEQFF. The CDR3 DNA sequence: TGTGCCAGCACTTACCCCTCGGCCGGGAATGAGCAGTTCTTC.

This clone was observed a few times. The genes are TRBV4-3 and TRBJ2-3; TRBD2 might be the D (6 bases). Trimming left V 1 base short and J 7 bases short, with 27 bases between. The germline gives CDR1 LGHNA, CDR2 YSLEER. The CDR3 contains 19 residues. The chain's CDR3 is CASSQGASLRPGGRYTQYF. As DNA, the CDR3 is TGCGCCAGCAGCCAAGGCGCCTCCCTGCGTCCCGGAGGGAGGTATACGCAGTATTTT.

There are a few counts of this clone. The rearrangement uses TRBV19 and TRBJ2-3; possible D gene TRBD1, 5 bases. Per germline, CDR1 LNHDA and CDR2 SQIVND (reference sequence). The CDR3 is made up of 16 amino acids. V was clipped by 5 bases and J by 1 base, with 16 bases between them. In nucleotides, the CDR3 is TGTGCCAGTAGTCGACGGACGTCACAGGGCACAGATACGCAGTATTTT. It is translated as CASSRRTSQGTDTQYF. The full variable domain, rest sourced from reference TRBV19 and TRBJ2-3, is DGGITQSPKYLFRKEGQNVTLSCEQNLNHDAMYWYRQDPGQGLRLIYYSQIVNDFQKGDIAEGYSVSREKKESFPLTVTSAQKNPTAFYLCASSRRTSQGTDTQYFGPGTRLTVL.

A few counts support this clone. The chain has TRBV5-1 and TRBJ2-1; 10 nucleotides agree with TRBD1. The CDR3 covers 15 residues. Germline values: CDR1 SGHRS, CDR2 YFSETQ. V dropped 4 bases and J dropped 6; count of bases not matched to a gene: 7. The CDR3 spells CASSLGQGTFNEQFF. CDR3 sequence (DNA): TGCGCCAGCAGCCTGGGACAGGGGACCTTCAATGAGCAGTTCTTC.

CDR3 nucleotides: TGTGCCAGCAGTTTTATACCGACAGCTGAAGCTTTCTTT. This sequence encodes CASSFIPTAEAFF. This chain uses TRBV27 with TRBJ1-1; TRBD1 might be the D (5 bases). The CDR3 is 13 amino acids. V dropped 3 bases and J dropped 6 bases, with 11 bases sitting between them. Per germline, CDR1 MNHEY and CDR2 SMNVEV (reference sequence).

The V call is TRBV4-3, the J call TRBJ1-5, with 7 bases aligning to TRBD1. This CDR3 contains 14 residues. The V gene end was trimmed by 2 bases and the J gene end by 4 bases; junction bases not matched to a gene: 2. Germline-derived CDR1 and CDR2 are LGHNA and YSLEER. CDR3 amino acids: CASSQRQGNQPQHF. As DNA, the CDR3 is TGCGCCAGCAGCCAACGACAGGGAAATCAGCCCCAGCATTTT.